These 7 T cell receptor beta chains originate from one sample sequenced in a study of blood T cells in healthy people across ages. A J-beta primer mix and a sample-barcoded 5' primer were used in a second PCR of roughly 6 to 11 cycles. TCRdb ran MiXCR on the 5' RACE reads and lists one entry per CDR3 protein. Here the sample spans 550,000 to 800,000 distinct CDR3 sequences, about a third being singletons. The sequencing sample was made of blood. These receptors all come from a woman of 80 years or more in good health.

The rearrangement joins TRBV20-1 to TRBJ2-1; possible D gene TRBD2, 6 bases. The V end was cut by 1 base, the J end by 7 bases, with 8 bases between. The CDR3 extends over 12 amino acids. Germline V CDR1 and CDR2: DFQATT, SNEGSKA (reference sequence). CDR3 protein: CSARARENEQFF. The CDR3 bases are TGCAGTGCTAGAGCACGGGAGAATGAGCAGTTCTTC.

Note on this clonotype: Mismatch with germline at one junction end may stem from a read error. The gene calls are TRBV6-5 and TRBJ2-3; a weak D match, TRBD1 (6 bases). From germline, CDR1 is MNHEY and CDR2 SVGAGI. This CDR3 has 18 residues. CDR3 nucleotides: TGTGCCTGCAGTTACACTGGGACAAGAGTAGGTAGCACAGATACGCAGTATTTT. Translation gives CACSYTGTRVGSTDTQYF.

The chain combines TRBV20-1 with TRBJ2-7; 16 bases are a match to TRBD2. There are 15 residues in the CDR3. The V gene end was trimmed by 3 bases and the J gene end by 2 bases; junction bases not matched to a gene: 1. CDR1 is DFQATT and CDR2 is SNEGSKA in the germline V gene (reference sequence). In DNA form, the CDR3 reads TGCAGTGCTAGGGGACTAGCGGGAGGGACCTACGAGCAGTACTTC. It translates to CSARGLAGGTYEQYF.

Turning to this clonotype: The germline gene is not matched at one end of the junction; a read error may be the cause. The chain recombines TRBV12-3 or TRBV12-4 with TRBJ2-3, with D perhaps matching TRBD2 (5 bases). CDR3 length: 15 residues. CDR3 DNA: TGTGCCAGCAGTTTAGTCGGAGGCAGCACAGATGCGCAGTATTTT. Its protein product is CASSLVGGSTDAQYF.

The chain recombines TRBV6-1 with TRBJ1-1; no firm D call. The CDR3 is 14 amino acids. Germline loops: CDR1 MNHNS, CDR2 SASEGT. Trimming cost V 7 bases and J 6 bases, with 18 bases left between them. CDR3 nucleotides: TGTGCCAGCATCGTCGGTAGTGTGGTTGCTGAAGCTTTCTTT. Protein: CASIVGSVVAEAFF.

This clonotype appeared a few times. The chain couples TRBV20-1 to TRBJ2-5, with 9 positions matching TRBD1. This CDR3 is 14 amino acids long. Germline V gene sequence: CDR1 DFQATT, CDR2 SNEGSKA (reference sequence). The junction had 10 bases not matched to a gene; V was cut back by 6 bases and J by 5 bases. The chain's CDR3 is CSAGPGDRGETQYF. In DNA, the CDR3 is TGCAGTGCCGGCCCAGGAGACAGGGGGGAGACCCAGTACTTC.

This clonotype was recorded many times. This sequence joins TRBV25-1 and TRBJ1-2, with a possible D match to TRBD1 (6 bases). Germline V CDR1 and CDR2: MGHDK, SYGVNS. CDR3 length: 15 amino acids. Trimming shortened V by 6 bases and J by 6 bases, and 20 bases separated the two germline ends. The CDR3 bases are TGTGCCAGCAGAGACCCCGGGACATATAAGGATGGCTACACCTTC. The encoded protein is CASRDPGTYKDGYTF.